This is a list of T cell receptor beta chains from one sample in a study of shared clonotypes between healthy human individuals. Profiling relied on immunoSEQ multiplex PCR, and the TCRdb table lists in-frame clones only, not all of them. Counted here are about 2 million clones, 90% to 95% occurring once; the ten biggest clones make up 0.1% to 0.15%. The sequenced sample was naive CD4+ T cells sorted from blood. The receptors derive from a man aged 18 to 29 in good health. CDR3s include the opening cysteine and the closing phenylalanine or tryptophan. The order of the fields is CDR3 length, clone size, J gene, D gene, V gene, CDR3 DNA, CDR3 protein. D genes are given only for firm matches. The listing skips clone size in some rows; elsewhere it reads once, few, many or a size class.

>16|-|TRBJ2-5|TRBD1|TRBV5-6
TGTGCCAGCAGCCCGACCGCGACAGGGGTCTCAGAGACCCAGTACTTC
CASSPTATGVSETQYF
>15|-|TRBJ2-7|TRBD1|TRBV5-1
TGCGCCAGCAGCTTTTCGGGACAGGGGACCGGGGAGCAGTACTTC
CASSFSGQGTGEQYF
>14|-|TRBJ2-7|TRBD2|TRBV2
TGTGCCAGCAGTTTAGCGGGGGGTCCGGAAAAGCAGTACTTC
CASSLAGGPEKQYF
>17|-|TRBJ1-6|-|TRBV5-6
TGTGCCAGCAGCTCGGCCTTGGGCAGCCCTCATAATTCACCCCTCCACTTT
CASSSALGSPHNSPLHF
>18|-|TRBJ2-5|TRBD2|TRBV5-1
TGCGCCAGCAGCAGGGGGACTAGCGGGAGTTGGGGCCAAGAGACCCAGTACTTC
CASSRGTSGSWGQETQYF
>14|-|TRBJ2-5|TRBD2|TRBV2
TGTGCCAGCAGAGAAGCGGGGTCGATTTCGACCCAGTACTTC
CASREAGSISTQYF
>14|-|TRBJ1-3|-|TRBV7-2
TGTGCCAGCAGCTTCGACATAACTGGAAACACCATATATTTT
CASSFDITGNTIYF
>15|-|TRBJ1-2|-|TRBV5-1
TGCGCCAGCAGACAACGTCCCGGGACGGAGTATGGCTACACCTTC
CASRQRPGTEYGYTF
>13|-|TRBJ2-7|-|TRBV28
TGTGCCAGCACCCGGGCCCTACCACTCGAGCAGTACTTC
CASTRALPLEQYF
>14|-|TRBJ1-1|-|TRBV11-3
TGTGCCAGCAGCTTAGGTGGCGGGGCGGCTGAAGCTTTCTTT
CASSLGGGAAEAFF
>12|-|TRBJ2-3|-|TRBV30
TGTGCCTGGAGTGGGTTTAGTAATACGCAGTATTTT
CAWSGFSNTQYF
>13|-|TRBJ1-5|-|TRBV10-3
TGTGCCAGCAGGCCGGCTACCAATCAGCCCCAGCATTTT
CASRPATNQPQHF
>14|-|TRBJ2-7|-|TRBV7-2
TGTGCCAGCAGCTCACCGGGACTTGGGTACGAGCAGTACTTC
CASSSPGLGYEQYF
>13|once|TRBJ1-1|-|TRBV7-9
TGTGCCAGCAGCCTGACACGTAACACTGAAGCTTTCTTT
CASSLTRNTEAFF
>12|-|TRBJ1-3|-|TRBV30
TGTGCCTGGAGTGAAGATGGAAACACCATATATTTT
CAWSEDGNTIYF
>15|-|TRBJ2-7|-|TRBV28
TGTGCCAGCAGACGACAGAGTAAGACTTTTTACGAGCAGTACTTC
CASRRQSKTFYEQYF
>13|-|TRBJ2-2|-|TRBV6-5
TGTGCCAGCAGTAACCCGGGGGTTGGGGAGCTGTTTTTT
CASSNPGVGELFF
>13|-|TRBJ1-2|-|TRBV5-8
TGTGCCAGCAGCTTGCCGGGAGTTCTCGGCTACACCTTC
CASSLPGVLGYTF
>12|-|TRBJ2-7|-|TRBV5-7
TGTGCCAGCAGCTTGGTTCACTACGAGCAGTACTTC
CASSLVHYEQYF
>14|-|TRBJ1-4|TRBD1|TRBV5-1
TGCGCCAGCAGCTTGGTGTCCGGGACAGGGCAACTGTTTTTT
CASSLVSGTGQLFF
>14|-|TRBJ1-1|TRBD1|TRBV5-4
TGTGCCAGCAGGAGACAGGGTTGGAGCTCTGAAGCTTTCTTT
CASRRQGWSSEAFF
>15|once|TRBJ1-5|TRBD1|TRBV6-6
TGTGCCAGCAGCCCCTTACAGGGGACTAATCAGCCCCAGCATTTT
CASSPLQGTNQPQHF
>14|-|TRBJ2-1|TRBD2|TRBV10-3
TGTGCCATCAGTGAGGCGGGGGACTACAATGAGCAGTTCTTC
CAISEAGDYNEQFF
>12|-|TRBJ2-5|TRBD2|TRBV29-1
TGCAGCGCGCGGGGGGCCCAAGAGACCCAGTACTTC
CSARGAQETQYF
>15|-|TRBJ2-7|-|TRBV30
TGTGCCTGGAGTGTGCCAGGGGTCCAAATGGGCGAGCAGTACTTC
CAWSVPGVQMGEQYF
>14|-|TRBJ2-5|-|TRBV30
TGTGCCTGGAATACTCGGGGCAGCCAAGAGACCCAGTACTTC
CAWNTRGSQETQYF
>13|-|TRBJ1-6|TRBD1|TRBV30
TGTGCCTGGAGTAGACAGGGTCCTTCACCCCTCCACTTT
CAWSRQGPSPLHF
>15|-|TRBJ1-1|TRBD1|TRBV18
TGTGCCAGCTCACCACGACAGGGAGTGAACACTGAAGCTTTCTTT
CASSPRQGVNTEAFF
>12|-|TRBJ2-1|-|TRBV28
TGTGCCAGCAGTCCTTCCCCGGGACCACCGATCTTC
CASSPSPGPPIF
>16|-|TRBJ2-5|TRBD1|TRBV28
TGTGCCAGCAGTAAGGGACAGGGTTTGGGAGAAGAGACCCAGTACTTC
CASSKGQGLGEETQYF
>13|-|TRBJ2-7|TRBD1|TRBV2
TGTGCCAGCACCACACAGGGGTTGGGGGAGCAGTACTTC
CASTTQGLGEQYF
>14|once|TRBJ1-2|TRBD1|TRBV5-4
TGTGCCAGCAGCTTGGAGACAGGGGCTAGTGGCTACACCTTC
CASSLETGASGYTF
>14|once|TRBJ2-5|-|TRBV7-2
TGTGCCAGCAGCTCAACAGGATTTCAAGAGACCCAGTACTTC
CASSSTGFQETQYF
>14|-|TRBJ1-1|-|TRBV27
TGTGCCAGCAGTTGGGGGCAGGGGAGAACTGAAGCTTTCTTT
CASSWGQGRTEAFF
>20|-|TRBJ2-7|TRBD1|TRBV11-3
TGTGCCAGCAGCTTACTTCCCCGGGACAGGCCCCCCATAGTGGCATACGAGCAGTACTTC
CASSLLPRDRPPIVAYEQYF
>14|-|TRBJ2-1|-|TRBV7-9
TGTGCCAGCAGACTGCAGGGGGGAGTGGCTGAGCAGTTCTTC
CASRLQGGVAEQFF